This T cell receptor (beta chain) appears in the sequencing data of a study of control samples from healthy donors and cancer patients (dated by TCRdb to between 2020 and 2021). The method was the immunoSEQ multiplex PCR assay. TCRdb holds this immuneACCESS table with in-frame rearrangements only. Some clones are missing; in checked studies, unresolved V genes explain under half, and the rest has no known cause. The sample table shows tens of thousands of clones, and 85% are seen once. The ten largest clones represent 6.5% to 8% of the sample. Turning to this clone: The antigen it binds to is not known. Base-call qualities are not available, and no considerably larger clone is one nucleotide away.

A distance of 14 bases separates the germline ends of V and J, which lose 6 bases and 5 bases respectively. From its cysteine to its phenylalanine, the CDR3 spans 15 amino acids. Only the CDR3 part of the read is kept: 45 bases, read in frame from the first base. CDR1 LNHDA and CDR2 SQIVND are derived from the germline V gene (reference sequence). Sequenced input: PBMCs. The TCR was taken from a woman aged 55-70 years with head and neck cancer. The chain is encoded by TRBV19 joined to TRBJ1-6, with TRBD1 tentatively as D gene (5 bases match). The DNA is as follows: TGTGCCAGTAGAATCCAGGGATTTGATAATTCACCCCTCCACTTT. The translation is CASRIQGFDNSPLHF.